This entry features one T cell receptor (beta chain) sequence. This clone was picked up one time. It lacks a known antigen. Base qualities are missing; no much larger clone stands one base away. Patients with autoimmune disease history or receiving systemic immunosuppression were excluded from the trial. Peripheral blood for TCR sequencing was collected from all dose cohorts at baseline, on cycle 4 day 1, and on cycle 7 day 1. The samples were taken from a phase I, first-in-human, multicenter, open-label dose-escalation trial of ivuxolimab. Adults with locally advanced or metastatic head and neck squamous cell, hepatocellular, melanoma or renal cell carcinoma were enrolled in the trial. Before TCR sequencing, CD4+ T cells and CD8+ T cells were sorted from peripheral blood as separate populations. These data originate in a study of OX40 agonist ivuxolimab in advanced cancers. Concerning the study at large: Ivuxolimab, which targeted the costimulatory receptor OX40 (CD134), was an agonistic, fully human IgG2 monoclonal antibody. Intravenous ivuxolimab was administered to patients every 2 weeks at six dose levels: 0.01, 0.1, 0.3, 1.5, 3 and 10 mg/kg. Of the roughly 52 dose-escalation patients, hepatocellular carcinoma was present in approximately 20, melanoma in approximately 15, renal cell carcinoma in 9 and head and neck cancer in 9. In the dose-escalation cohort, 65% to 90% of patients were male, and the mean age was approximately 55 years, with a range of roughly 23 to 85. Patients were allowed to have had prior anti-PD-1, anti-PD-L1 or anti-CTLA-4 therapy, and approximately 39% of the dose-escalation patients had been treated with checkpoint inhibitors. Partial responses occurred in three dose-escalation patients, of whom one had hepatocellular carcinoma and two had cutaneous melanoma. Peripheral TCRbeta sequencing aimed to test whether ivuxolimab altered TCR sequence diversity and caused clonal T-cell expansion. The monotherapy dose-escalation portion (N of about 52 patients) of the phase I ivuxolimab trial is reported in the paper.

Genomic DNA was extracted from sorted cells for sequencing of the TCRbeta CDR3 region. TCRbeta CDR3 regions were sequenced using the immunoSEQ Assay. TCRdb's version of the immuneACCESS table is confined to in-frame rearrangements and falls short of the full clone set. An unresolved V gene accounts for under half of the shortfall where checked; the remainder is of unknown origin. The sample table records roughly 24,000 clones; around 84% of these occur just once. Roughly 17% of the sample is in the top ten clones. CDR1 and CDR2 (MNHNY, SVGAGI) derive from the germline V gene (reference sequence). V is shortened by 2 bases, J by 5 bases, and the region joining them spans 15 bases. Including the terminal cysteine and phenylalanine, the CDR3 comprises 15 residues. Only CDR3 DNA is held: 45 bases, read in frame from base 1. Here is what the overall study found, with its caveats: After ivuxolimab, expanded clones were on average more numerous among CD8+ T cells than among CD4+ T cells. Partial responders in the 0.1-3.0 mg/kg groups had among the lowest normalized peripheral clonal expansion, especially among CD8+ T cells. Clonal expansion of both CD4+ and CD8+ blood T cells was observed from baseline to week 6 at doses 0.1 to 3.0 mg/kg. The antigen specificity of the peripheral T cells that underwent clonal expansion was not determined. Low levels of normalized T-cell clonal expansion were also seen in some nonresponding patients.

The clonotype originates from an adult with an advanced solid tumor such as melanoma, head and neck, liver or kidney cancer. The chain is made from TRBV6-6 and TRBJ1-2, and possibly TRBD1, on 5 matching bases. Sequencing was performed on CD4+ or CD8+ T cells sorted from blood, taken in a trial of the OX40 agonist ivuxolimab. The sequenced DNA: TGTGCCAGCAGTTACGTCGGGCGGGAGGGGTATGGCTACACCTTC. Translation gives CASSYVGREGYGYTF.